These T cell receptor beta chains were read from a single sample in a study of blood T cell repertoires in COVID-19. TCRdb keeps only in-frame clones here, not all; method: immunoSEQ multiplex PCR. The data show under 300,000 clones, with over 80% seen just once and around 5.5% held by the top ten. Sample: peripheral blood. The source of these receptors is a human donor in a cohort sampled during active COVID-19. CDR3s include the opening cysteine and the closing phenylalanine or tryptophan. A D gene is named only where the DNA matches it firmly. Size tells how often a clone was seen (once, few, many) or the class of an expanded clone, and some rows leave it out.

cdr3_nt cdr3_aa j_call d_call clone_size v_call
TGTGCCAGCAGCCCACGATTTAGCGGGAGGGCCTACAATGAGCAGTTCTTC CASSPRFSGRAYNEQFF TRBJ2-1 TRBD2 NA TRBV7-6
TGTGCCAGCTCAACAGGGGGTAGCAATCAGCCCCAGCATTTT CASSTGGSNQPQHF TRBJ1-5 TRBD1 NA TRBV18
TGCGCCAGCAGCCCTCAACTGCGGGGGGCCAAAAACATTCAGTACTTC CASSPQLRGAKNIQYF TRBJ2-4 TRBD2 NA TRBV5-1
TGCGCCAGCAGCGTGACTAGGGGAAATGAGCAGTTCTTC CASSVTRGNEQFF TRBJ2-1 NA once TRBV10-1
TGTGCCAGTAGTATTGCAGGGTCCAAAAACATTCAGTACTTC CASSIAGSKNIQYF TRBJ2-4 NA NA TRBV19
TGCGCCAGCAGAGTAGGAGGATCAACTGAAGCTTTCTTT CASRVGGSTEAFF TRBJ1-1 NA NA TRBV5-1
TGTGCGAATCGAAGGACAGCGGCTGGAAACACCATATATTTT CANRRTAAGNTIYF TRBJ1-3 NA NA TRBV15
TGTGCCTGGAGTGTAAGAGGGGGCTGGGAGCCCCAGCATTTT CAWSVRGGWEPQHF TRBJ1-5 TRBD1 NA TRBV30
TGTGCCAGCAGCCAAGATATGGCGGGGGGGCTTGGGACCCAGTACTTC CASSQDMAGGLGTQYF TRBJ2-5 TRBD2 NA TRBV3-1/TRBV3-2
TGTGCCACCAGCAGGGACAGGGGCTACGAGCAGTACTTC CATSRDRGYEQYF TRBJ2-7 TRBD1 NA TRBV15
TGTGCCAGCAGCTTAGGGACAGGCAACTATGGCTACACCTTC CASSLGTGNYGYTF TRBJ1-2 TRBD1 NA TRBV7-9
TGTGCCAGCAGTGAGAGGGGGCGTGGGGGCCTAGCCAAAAACATTCAGTACTTC CASSERGRGGLAKNIQYF TRBJ2-4 TRBD1 NA TRBV6-1
TGCGCCAGCAGTGACAAGGACAGGAGGGATTCACCCCTCCACTTT CASSDKDRRDSPLHF TRBJ1-6 TRBD1 NA TRBV10-1
TGCGCCAGCAGCTCTGTATCACAGGGGGTCTACACCTTC CASSSVSQGVYTF TRBJ1-2 TRBD1 NA TRBV5-1
TGTGCCAGCTCACCCCTGGACGGAGGCGAAGAGACCCAGTACTTC CASSPLDGGEETQYF TRBJ2-5 NA NA TRBV18
TGTGCCAGCAGCGTAGACGGGGACAGGGCTTTCTTT CASSVDGDRAFF TRBJ1-1 TRBD1 NA TRBV9
TGTGCTAGTGGCCCCCCAGGGGGGAACACCATATATTTT CASGPPGGNTIYF TRBJ1-3 TRBD1 few TRBV12-5
TGCGCCAGCAGGGCGGGGGGGCCTATCAATGAGCAGTTCTTC CASRAGGPINEQFF TRBJ2-1 TRBD2 NA TRBV10-2
TGTGCCAGCAGCACCCAAACAGGCGAGCCCCAGCATTTT CASSTQTGEPQHF TRBJ1-5 NA NA TRBV5-8
TGTGCCAGCAGTTCGTTGGAGACCCAGTACTTC CASSSLETQYF TRBJ2-5 NA NA TRBV5-6
TGTGCCAGCAGCCCGACGACAGGCTCTGGGGCCAACGTCCTGACTTTC CASSPTTGSGANVLTF TRBJ2-6 NA once TRBV5-5
TGTGCCAGCAGTCCAGGGGGCGCGGATCAGCCCCAGCATTTT CASSPGGADQPQHF TRBJ1-5 TRBD1 NA TRBV5-4
TGCGCCAGCCGATTCGACAGGGTTCTCCTCTACGAGCAGTACTTC CASRFDRVLLYEQYF TRBJ2-7 TRBD1 NA TRBV10-1
TGTGCCAGCAGCTTGGCAGGGAGGTCAGAGACCCAGTACTTC CASSLAGRSETQYF TRBJ2-5 NA NA TRBV5-4
TGCGCCAGCGGACCCCCCGGGACAGGGAACACCTTC CASGPPGTGNTF TRBJ1-2 TRBD1 NA TRBV10-1
TGTGCCAGCAGCATAGGGCTTATAGACAGGGGTAGAGCCGGGGAGCTGTTTTTT CASSIGLIDRGRAGELFF TRBJ2-2 TRBD1 few TRBV3-1/TRBV3-2
TGCGCCAGCAGCCAACCTATAAGGACAGATGAGTATGGCTACACCTTC CASSQPIRTDEYGYTF TRBJ1-2 NA few TRBV4-1
TGTGCCAGCAGCCAAGGGGGACTAGCGGGAGGGAGGAATACGCAGTATTTT CASSQGGLAGGRNTQYF TRBJ2-3 TRBD2 NA TRBV3-1/TRBV3-2
TGTGCCAGCAGTTACTCGTGGGACAGATCCTACAATGAGCAGTTCTTC CASSYSWDRSYNEQFF TRBJ2-1 TRBD1 NA TRBV6-5
TGCGCCAGCAGTCAAAGGCAGGTTCTAGCCAAAAACATTCAGTACTTC CASSQRQVLAKNIQYF TRBJ2-4 NA NA TRBV23-1
TGTGCCAGCAGCCCCGGGGGACTAGTACTAGATCCGGAGCTGTTTTTT CASSPGGLVLDPELFF TRBJ2-2 TRBD2 few TRBV5-4
TGTGCCAGCAGCGTTGAGGGACCTCACGGGGGTTCACCCCTCCACTTT CASSVEGPHGGSPLHF TRBJ1-6 NA few TRBV9
TGTGCCATCAGACGGACTAGCGGGGGGAATACCTACGAGCAGTACTTC CAIRRTSGGNTYEQYF TRBJ2-7 TRBD2 NA TRBV10-3
TGTGCCAGCAGCCAGAACAGGGGGCCGAACACCGGGGAGCTGTTTTTT CASSQNRGPNTGELFF TRBJ2-2 TRBD1 NA TRBV7-9
TGTGCCAGCAGCTTAGGGGACACCGTTAATCAGCCCCAGCATTTT CASSLGDTVNQPQHF TRBJ1-5 NA NA TRBV7-9
TGTGCCAGCAGTCCCCCCCAGGTTAAAGAGACCCAGTACTTC CASSPPQVKETQYF TRBJ2-5 NA NA TRBV11-1
TGCGCCAGCAGCCAAGAAAAGGGGGCGAATAATGGCTACACCTTC CASSQEKGANNGYTF TRBJ1-2 TRBD1 NA TRBV4-1
TGTGCCAGCTCACGTATGGCTAGGGGAAATAATGAAAAACTGTTTTTT CASSRMARGNNEKLFF TRBJ1-4 NA NA TRBV18
TGTGCCATCCTAGCGGGGGACACAGATACGCAGTATTTT CAILAGDTDTQYF TRBJ2-3 TRBD2 NA TRBV10-3
TGTGCCAGCAGCCCAGAGGGACTAGGTGCCAATGAGCAGTTCTTC CASSPEGLGANEQFF TRBJ2-1 TRBD2 NA TRBV7-2
TGTGCCAGCAGCACAACCGGACAGCGGGGGGCCAACGTCCTGACTTTC CASSTTGQRGANVLTF TRBJ2-6 NA NA TRBV2
TGTGCCAGTAGTCAGACAGGGGGCGGCGGGGAGCTGTTTTTT CASSQTGGGGELFF TRBJ2-2 TRBD1 NA TRBV19
TGTGCCAGCAGCTTATTAGCGGGAGGGCGGGAGACCCAGTACTTC CASSLLAGGRETQYF TRBJ2-5 TRBD2 NA TRBV7-6
TGTGCCAGCAGCACCAGGACAGGGCCCAGCACAGATACGCAGTATTTT CASSTRTGPSTDTQYF TRBJ2-3 TRBD1 NA TRBV7-2
TGCAGTGCTAGTCGACTGGATTTTGGCACAGATACGCAGTATTTT CSASRLDFGTDTQYF TRBJ2-3 NA NA TRBV20-1